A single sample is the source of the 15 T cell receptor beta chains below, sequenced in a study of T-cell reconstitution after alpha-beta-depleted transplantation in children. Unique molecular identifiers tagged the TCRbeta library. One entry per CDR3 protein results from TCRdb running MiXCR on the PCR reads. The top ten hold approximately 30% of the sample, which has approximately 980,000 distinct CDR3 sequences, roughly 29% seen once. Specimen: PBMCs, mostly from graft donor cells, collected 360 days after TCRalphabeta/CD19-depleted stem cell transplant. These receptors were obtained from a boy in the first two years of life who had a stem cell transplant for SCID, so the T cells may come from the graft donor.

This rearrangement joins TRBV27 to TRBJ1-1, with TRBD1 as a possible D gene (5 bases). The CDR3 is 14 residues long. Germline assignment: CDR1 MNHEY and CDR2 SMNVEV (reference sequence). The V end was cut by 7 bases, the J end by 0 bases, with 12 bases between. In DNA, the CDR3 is TGTGCCAGCAAACTGGACACTCTGAACACTGAAGCTTTCTTT. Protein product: CASKLDTLNTEAFF.

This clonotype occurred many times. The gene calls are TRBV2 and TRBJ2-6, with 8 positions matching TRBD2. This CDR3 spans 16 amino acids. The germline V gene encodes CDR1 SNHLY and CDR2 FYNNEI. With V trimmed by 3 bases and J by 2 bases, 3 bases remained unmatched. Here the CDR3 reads CASSEPGGTGANVLTF. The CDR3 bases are TGTGCCAGCAGTGAGCCGGGGGGGACTGGGGCCAACGTCCTGACTTTC.

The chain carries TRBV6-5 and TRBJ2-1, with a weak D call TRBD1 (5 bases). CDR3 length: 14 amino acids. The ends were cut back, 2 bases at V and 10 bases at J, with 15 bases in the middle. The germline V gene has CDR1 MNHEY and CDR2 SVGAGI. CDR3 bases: TGTGCCAGCAGTTACGGGGCCACCCCCTGGGAGCAGTTCTTC. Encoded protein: CASSYGATPWEQFF.

The CDR3 DNA is TGTGCCAGCAGCCCCTGGGGGGAAGAGACCCAGTACTTC. Encoded protein: CASSPWGEETQYF. This rearrangement joins TRBV7-9 to TRBJ2-5, with a weak D call TRBD2 (6 bases). From germline, CDR1 is SEHNR and CDR2 FQNEAQ (reference sequence). CDR3 length: 13 residues. Trimming pared 5 bases from V and 3 bases from J, leaving 10 bases between.

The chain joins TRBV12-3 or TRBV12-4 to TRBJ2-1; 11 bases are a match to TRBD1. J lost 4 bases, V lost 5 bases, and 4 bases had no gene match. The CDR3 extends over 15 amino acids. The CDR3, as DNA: TGTGCCAGCAGTAAGGGACAGGGGGGATACAATGAGCAGTTCTTC. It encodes CASSKGQGGYNEQFF.

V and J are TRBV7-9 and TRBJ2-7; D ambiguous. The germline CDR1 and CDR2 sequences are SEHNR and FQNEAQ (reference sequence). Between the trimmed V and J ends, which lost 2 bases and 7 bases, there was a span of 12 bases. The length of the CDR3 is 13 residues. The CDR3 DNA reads TGTGCCAGCAGCTTACCCAGTAATCAGGAGCAGTACTTC. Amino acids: CASSLPSNQEQYF.

Written as DNA, the CDR3 is TGTGCCAGCAGCCATAGGGGACTAGCGGGGGCCGGATCCTACAATGAGCAGTTCTTC. Protein product: CASSHRGLAGAGSYNEQFF. The chain carries TRBV4-2 and TRBJ2-1, with 14 bases that match TRBD2. CDR1 LGHNA and CDR2 YNFKEQ come from the germline V gene. This CDR3 has 19 residues. The V and J ends lost 3 bases and 1 base, in that order; junction bases with no gene match: 8.

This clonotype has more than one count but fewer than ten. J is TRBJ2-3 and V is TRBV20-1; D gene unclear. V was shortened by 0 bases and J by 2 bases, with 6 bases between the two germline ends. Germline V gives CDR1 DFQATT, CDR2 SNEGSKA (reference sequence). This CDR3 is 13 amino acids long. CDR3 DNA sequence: TGCAGTGCTAGAGACAGCGTCACAGATACGCAGTATTTT. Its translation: CSARDSVTDTQYF.

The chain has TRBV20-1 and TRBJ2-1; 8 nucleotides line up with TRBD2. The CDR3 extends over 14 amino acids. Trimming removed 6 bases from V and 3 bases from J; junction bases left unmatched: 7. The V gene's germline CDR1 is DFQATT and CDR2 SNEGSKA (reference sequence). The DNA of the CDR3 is TGCAGTGCGACCGGGAGCGGGGGCTACAATGAGCAGTTCTTC. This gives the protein CSATGSGGYNEQFF.

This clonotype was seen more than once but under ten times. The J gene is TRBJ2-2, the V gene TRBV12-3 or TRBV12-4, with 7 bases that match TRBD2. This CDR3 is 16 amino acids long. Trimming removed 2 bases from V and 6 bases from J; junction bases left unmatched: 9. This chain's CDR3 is CASSLQRDPKAGELFF. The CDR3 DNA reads TGTGCCAGCAGTTTACAGCGGGATCCTAAAGCCGGGGAGCTGTTTTTT.

The CDR3 coding sequence is TGCAGCGTTGTAGCGGCCCCGGGTGAGCAGTTCTTC. This encodes CSVVAAPGEQFF. The chain combines TRBV29-1 with TRBJ2-1, with a weak D call TRBD2 (6 bases). The CDR3 extends over 12 amino acids. CDR1 and CDR2 from the germline V gene are SQVTM and ANQGSEA. V was pared by 4 bases and J by 9 bases, with 13 bases between.

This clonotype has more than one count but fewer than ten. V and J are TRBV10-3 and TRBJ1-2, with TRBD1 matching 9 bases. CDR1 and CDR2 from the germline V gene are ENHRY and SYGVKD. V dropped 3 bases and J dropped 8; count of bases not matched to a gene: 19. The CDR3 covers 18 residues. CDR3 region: CAISDKGTGRTSHLGYTF. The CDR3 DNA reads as TGTGCCATCAGTGATAAGGGGACAGGGAGAACCTCCCATCTGGGCTACACCTTC.

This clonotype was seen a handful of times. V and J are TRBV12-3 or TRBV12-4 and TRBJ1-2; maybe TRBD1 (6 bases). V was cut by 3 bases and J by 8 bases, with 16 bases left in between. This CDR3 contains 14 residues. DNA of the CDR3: TGTGCCAGCAGTTTTCAGGGGCCGATAGGGGGCTACACCTTC. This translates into CASSFQGPIGGYTF.

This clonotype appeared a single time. CDR3 amino acids: CASSYLEETQYF. The CDR3 DNA reads TGTGCCAGCAGCTATCTTGAAGAGACCCAGTACTTC. The rearrangement uses TRBV3-1 and TRBJ2-5, with D unclear. The CDR3 contains 12 residues. V was cut by 5 bases and J by 3 bases, with 7 bases left in between. The germline CDR1 and CDR2 sequences are LGHDT and YNNKEL (reference sequence).

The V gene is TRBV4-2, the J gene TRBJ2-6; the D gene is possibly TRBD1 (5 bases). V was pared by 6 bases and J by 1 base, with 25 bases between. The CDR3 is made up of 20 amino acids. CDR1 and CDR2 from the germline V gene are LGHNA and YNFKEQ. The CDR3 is CASSPGHPTTVISGANVLTF. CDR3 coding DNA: TGTGCCAGCAGTCCTGGACATCCTACGACCGTCATTTCTGGGGCCAACGTCCTGACTTTC.